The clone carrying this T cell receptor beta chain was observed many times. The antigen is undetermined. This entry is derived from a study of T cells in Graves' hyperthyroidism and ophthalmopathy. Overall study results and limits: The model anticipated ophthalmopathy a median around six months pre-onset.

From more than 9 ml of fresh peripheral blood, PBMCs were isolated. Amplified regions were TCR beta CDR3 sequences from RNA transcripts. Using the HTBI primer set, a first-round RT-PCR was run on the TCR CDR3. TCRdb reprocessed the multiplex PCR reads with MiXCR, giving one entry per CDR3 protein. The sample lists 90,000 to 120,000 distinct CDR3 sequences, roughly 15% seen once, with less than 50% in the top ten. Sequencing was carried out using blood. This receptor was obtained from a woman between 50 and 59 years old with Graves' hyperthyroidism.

This CDR3 reads CASSPGGTQETQYF. CDR3 nucleotide sequence: TGTGCCAGTAGTCCGGGGGGGACCCAAGAGACCCAGTACTTC. The chain has TRBV19 and TRBJ2-5; 8 positions agree with TRBD2. Germline loops: CDR1 LNHDA, CDR2 SQIVND (reference sequence). This CDR3 region has 14 residues. J lost 1 base, V lost 5 bases, and 3 bases had no gene match.